The clone carrying this TCR beta chain was observed a few times. The germline CDR1 and CDR2 sequences are MNHNS and SASEGT. V lost 5 bases and J 3 bases, leaving 13 bases between the germline ends. The CDR3 totals 14 residues. The sample belongs to a study of Graves' ophthalmopathy and Graves' hyperthyroidism. TCR beta CDR3 amplification used RNA transcripts. First-round RT-PCR used HTBI primers; second-round multiplex PCR followed. Each CDR3 protein is one row after TCRdb ran MiXCR on the multiplex PCR reads. Among about 400,000 distinct CDR3 sequences listed, around 17% were seen once. The rearrangement joins TRBV6-1 to TRBJ1-2; D unclear. This receptor was taken from a woman under 30 with Graves' ophthalmopathy. The sample comprised peripheral blood. As DNA, the CDR3 is TGTGCCAGCAGTCCCCATCCGGAGGACTATGGCTACACCTTC. Its translation: CASSPHPEDYGYTF.